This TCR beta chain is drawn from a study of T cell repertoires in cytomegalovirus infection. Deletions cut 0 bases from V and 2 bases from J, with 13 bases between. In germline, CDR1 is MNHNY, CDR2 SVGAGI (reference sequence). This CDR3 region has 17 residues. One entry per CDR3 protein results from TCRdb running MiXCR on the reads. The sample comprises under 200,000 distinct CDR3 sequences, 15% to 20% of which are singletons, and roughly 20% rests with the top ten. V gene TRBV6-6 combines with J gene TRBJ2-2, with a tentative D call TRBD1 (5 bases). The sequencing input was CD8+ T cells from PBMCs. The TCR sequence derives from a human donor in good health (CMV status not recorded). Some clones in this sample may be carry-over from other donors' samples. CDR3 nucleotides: TGTGCCAGCAGTTACTCGATCCCGGACAATAACACCGGGGAGCTGTTTTTT. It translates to CASSYSIPDNNTGELFF.